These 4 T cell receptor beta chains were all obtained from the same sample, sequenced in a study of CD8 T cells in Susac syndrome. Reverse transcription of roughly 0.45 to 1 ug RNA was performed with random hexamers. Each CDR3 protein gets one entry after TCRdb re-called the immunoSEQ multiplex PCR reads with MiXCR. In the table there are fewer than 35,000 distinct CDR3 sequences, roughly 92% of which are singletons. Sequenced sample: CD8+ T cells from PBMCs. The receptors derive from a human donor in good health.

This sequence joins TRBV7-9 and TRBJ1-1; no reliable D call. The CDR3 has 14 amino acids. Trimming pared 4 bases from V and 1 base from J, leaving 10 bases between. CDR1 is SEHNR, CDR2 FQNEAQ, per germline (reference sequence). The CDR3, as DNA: TGTGCCAGCAGCTCCCGGACGGGGAACACTGAAGCTTTCTTT. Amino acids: CASSSRTGNTEAFF.

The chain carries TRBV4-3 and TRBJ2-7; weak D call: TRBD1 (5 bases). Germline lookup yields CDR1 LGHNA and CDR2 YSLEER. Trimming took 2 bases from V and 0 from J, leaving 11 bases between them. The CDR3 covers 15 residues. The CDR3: CASSQNQGSSYEQYF. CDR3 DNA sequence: TGCGCCAGCAGCCAAAACCAGGGCAGCTCCTACGAGCAGTACTTC.

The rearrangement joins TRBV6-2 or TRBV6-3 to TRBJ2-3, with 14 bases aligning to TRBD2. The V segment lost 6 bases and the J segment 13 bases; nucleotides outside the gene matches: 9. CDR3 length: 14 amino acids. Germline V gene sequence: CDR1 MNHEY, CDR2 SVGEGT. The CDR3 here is CASSTGTSGGPEYF. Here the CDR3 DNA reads TGTGCCAGCAGCACGGGGACTAGCGGGGGCCCGGAGTATTTT.

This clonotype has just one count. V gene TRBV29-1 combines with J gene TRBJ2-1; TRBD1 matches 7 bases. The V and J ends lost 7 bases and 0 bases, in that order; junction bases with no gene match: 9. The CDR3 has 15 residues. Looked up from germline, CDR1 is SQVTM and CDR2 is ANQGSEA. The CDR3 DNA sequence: TGCAGCGCGCTTGGACAGGCAGGCTCCTACAATGAGCAGTTCTTC. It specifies CSALGQAGSYNEQFF.